This T cell receptor beta chain was identified during a study of blood T cell repertoires in COVID-19. Study-wide context: COVID-19 samples from acute and convalescent phases originated in the United States, Italy and Spain. PBMCs, B-cell-depleted T cells, or T cells were the source of the cDNA or gDNA that made up the material.

Per the original data handling: Estimates of nucleated cell counts were drawn from the amplification of reference gene primers. Method: immunoSEQ multiplex PCR; TCRdb's copy keeps in-frame clones and lacks some. That table supplies the V and J calls and clone size; D and trimming were determined from the DNA. The data contain 250,000 or so clones, 75% to 90% of them singletons. Trimming shortened V by 1 base and J by 5 bases, and 17 bases separated the two germline ends. Germline CDR1 LNHDA, CDR2 SQIVND (reference sequence). The CDR3 consists of 16 residues. This clonotype was obtained from a woman aged 40 to 50 who had recovered from COVID-19. Specimen: peripheral blood. The rearrangement uses TRBV19 and TRBJ2-5, with D perhaps matching TRBD1 (6 bases). For the CDR3, the DNA is TGTGCCAGTAGTATAGCCCCCACAGGGTCTAGGGAGACCCAGTACTTC. It encodes CASSIAPTGSRETQYF.